This record looks at one T cell receptor (beta chain) sequence and its context. Some clones are missing from TCRdb's copy, which holds only in-frame ones; the method was immunoSEQ multiplex PCR. This sample has a few hundred thousand clones; approximately 90% occur once, and the top ten carry 1.2%. This entry belongs to a study of blood T cell repertoires in COVID-19. From germline, CDR1 is MNHNS and CDR2 SASEGT. The CDR3 runs to 16 residues. Trimming stripped 4 bases from V and 1 base from J, with 11 bases between. V gene TRBV6-1 combines with J gene TRBJ2-6; D unresolved. This TCR was recovered from a young man who had recovered from COVID-19. The sequenced sample consisted of PBMCs or T cells enriched from blood (not recorded which). The CDR3 region is CASSAIDGSGANVLTF. CDR3 sequence (DNA): TGTGCCAGCAGTGCTATCGACGGGTCTGGGGCCAACGTCCTGACTTTC.